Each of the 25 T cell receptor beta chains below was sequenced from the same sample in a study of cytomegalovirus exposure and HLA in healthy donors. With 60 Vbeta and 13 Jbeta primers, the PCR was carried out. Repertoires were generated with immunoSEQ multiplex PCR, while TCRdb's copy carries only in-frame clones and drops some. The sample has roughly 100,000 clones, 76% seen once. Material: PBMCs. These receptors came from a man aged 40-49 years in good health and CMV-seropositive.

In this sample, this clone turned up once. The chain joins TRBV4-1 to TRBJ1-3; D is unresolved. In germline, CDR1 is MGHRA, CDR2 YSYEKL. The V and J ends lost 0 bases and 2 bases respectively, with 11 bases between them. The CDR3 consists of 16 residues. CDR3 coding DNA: TGCGCCAGCAGCCAAGATGGGAGGGCCACTGGAAACACCATATATTTT. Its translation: CASSQDGRATGNTIYF.

Here the CDR3 reads CASRSSGSEYTGELFF. DNA for the CDR3: TGTGCCAGTAGGTCTAGCGGGAGTGAATACACCGGGGAGCTGTTTTTT. The chain couples TRBV19 to TRBJ2-2, with 10 bases aligning to TRBD2. V lost 6 bases and J lost 3; bases outside the gene matches: 7. The CDR3 consists of 16 residues. CDR1 and CDR2 (germline): LNHDA, SQIVND (reference sequence).

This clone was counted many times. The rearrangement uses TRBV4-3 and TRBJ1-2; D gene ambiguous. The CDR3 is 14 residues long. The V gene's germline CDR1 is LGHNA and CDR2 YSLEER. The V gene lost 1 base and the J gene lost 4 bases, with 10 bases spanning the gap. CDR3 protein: CASSQAAAAYGYTF. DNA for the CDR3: TGCGCCAGCAGCCAAGCCGCAGCGGCCTATGGCTACACCTTC.

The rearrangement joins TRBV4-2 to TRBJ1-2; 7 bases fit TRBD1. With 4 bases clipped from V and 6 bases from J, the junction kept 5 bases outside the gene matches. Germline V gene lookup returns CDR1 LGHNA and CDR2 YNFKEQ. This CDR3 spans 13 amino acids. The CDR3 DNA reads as TGTGCCAGCAGCCTCAGGGGGGAGGATGGCTACACCTTC. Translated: CASSLRGEDGYTF.

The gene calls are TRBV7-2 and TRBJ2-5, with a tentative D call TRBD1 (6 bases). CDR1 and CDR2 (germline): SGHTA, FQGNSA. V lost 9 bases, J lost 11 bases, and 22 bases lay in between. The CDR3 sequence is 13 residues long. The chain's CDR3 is CASLQGPFGEQYF. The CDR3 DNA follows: TGTGCCAGTCTACAGGGTCCTTTCGGGGAGCAGTACTTC. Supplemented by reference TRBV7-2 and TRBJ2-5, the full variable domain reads GAGVSQSPSNKVTEKGKDVELRCDPISGHTALYWYRQSLGQGLEFLIYFQGNSAPDKSGLPSDRFSAERTGGSVSTLTIQRTQQEDSAVYLCASLQGPFGEQYFGPGTRLLVL.

CDR3 region: CASSLGTVNEQYF. The DNA of the CDR3 is TGTGCCAGCAGCTTAGGGACAGTAAACGAGCAGTACTTC. V usage is TRBV7-9 and J usage is TRBJ2-7; a possible D gene is TRBD1 (6 bases). CDR1 and CDR2 from the germline V gene are SEHNR and FQNEAQ (reference sequence). V was pared by 1 base and J by 5 bases, with 9 bases between. This CDR3 spans 13 amino acids.

CDR3 coding DNA: TGTGCCAGCAGTAAGGACAGGGGCTATGGCTACACCTTC. Amino acids: CASSKDRGYGYTF. This chain joins TRBV28 and TRBJ1-2, with 9 bases fitting TRBD1. The CDR3 is 13 amino acids. Trimming at V came to 5 bases and at J to 4 bases, leaving 2 bases not matched to a gene. Per germline, CDR1 MDHEN and CDR2 SYDVKM.

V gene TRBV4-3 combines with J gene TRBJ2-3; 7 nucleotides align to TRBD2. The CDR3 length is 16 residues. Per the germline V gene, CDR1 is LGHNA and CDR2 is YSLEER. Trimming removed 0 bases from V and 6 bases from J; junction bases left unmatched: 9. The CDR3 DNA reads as TGCGCCAGCAGCCAAGATACAGCTAGCGGTGTGGATACGCAGTATTTT. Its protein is CASSQDTASGVDTQYF.

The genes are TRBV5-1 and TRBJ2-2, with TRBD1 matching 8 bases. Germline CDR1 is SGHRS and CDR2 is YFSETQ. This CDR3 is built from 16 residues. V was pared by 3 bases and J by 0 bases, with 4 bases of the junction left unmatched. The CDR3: CASSWGQVANTGELFF. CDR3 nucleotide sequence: TGCGCCAGCAGCTGGGGACAGGTCGCGAACACCGGGGAGCTGTTTTTT.

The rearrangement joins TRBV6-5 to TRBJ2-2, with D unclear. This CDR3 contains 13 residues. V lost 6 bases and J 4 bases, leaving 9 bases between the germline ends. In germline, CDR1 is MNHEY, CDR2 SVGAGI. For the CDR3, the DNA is TGTGCCAGCAGCCTGTACAGCACCGGGGAGCTGTTTTTT. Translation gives CASSLYSTGELFF.

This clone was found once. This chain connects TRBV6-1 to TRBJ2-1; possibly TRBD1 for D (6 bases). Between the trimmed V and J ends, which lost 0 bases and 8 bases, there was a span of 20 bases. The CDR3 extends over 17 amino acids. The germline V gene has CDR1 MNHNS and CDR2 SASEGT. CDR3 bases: TGTGCCAGCAGTGAAGCGACACCAACAGGGCAGCGCGATGAGCAGTTCTTC. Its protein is CASSEATPTGQRDEQFF.

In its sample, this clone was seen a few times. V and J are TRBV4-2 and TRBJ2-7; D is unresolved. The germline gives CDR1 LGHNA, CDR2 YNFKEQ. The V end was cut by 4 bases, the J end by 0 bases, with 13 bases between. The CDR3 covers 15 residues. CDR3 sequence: CASSPERVTSYEQYF. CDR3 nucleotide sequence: TGTGCCAGCAGCCCTGAACGGGTCACCTCCTACGAGCAGTACTTC.

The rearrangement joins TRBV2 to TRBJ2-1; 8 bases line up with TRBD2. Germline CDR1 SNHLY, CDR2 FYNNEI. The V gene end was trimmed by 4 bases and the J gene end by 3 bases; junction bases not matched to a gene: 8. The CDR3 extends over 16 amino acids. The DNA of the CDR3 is TGTGCCAGCAGTGGTCGACTAGCGAATGTCTACAATGAGCAGTTCTTC. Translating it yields CASSGRLANVYNEQFF.

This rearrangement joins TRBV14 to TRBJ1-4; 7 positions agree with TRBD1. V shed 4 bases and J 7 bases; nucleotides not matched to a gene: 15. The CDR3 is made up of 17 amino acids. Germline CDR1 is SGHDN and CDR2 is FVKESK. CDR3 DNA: TGTGCCAGCAGCCTCTCGTCATACGACAGGGCAACTGAAAAACTGTTTTTT. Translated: CASSLSSYDRATEKLFF.

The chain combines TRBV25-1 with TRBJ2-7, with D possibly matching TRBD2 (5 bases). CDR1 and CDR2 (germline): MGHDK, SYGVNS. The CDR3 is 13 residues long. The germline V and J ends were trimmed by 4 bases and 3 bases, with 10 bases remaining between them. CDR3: CASSAPGIYEQYF. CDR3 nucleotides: TGTGCCAGCAGTGCCCCGGGAATCTACGAGCAGTACTTC.

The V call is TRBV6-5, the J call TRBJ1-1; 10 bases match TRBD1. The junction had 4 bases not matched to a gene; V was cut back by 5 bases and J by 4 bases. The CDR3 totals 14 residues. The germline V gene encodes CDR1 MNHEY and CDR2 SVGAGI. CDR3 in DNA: TGTGCCAGCAGTACACGGACAGGGGGCACTGAAGCTTTCTTT. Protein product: CASSTRTGGTEAFF.

The CDR3 coding sequence is TGTGCCAGTTGTCACCGGGACAGGCCAGAAGCTTTCTTT. Its translation: CASCHRDRPEAFF. The rearrangement links TRBV19 to TRBJ1-1; 8 nucleotides agree with TRBD1. CDR3 length: 13 residues. Per germline, CDR1 LNHDA and CDR2 SQIVND (reference sequence). Losses at the gene ends were 8 bases for V and 8 bases for J; bases not matched to a gene: 10.

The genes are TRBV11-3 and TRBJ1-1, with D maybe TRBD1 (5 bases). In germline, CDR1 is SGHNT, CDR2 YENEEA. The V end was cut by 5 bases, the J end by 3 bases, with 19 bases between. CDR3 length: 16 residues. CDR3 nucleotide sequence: TGTGCCAGCAGCCGCGTCCGGACACGAGACTACACTGAAGCTTTCTTT. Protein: CASSRVRTRDYTEAFF.

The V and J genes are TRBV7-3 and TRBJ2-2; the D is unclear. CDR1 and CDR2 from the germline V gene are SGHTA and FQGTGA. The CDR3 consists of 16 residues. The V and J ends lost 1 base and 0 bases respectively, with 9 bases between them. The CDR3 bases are TGTGCCAGCAGCTTAATCCCAGGATCGAACACCGGGGAGCTGTTTTTT. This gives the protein CASSLIPGSNTGELFF.

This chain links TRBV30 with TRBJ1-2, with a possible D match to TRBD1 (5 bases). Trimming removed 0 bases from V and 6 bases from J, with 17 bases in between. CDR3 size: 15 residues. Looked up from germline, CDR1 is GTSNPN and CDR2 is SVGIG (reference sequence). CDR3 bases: TGTGCCTGGAGTGTAAAGGGCGGGGGAAATCATGGCTACACCTTC. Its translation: CAWSVKGGGNHGYTF.

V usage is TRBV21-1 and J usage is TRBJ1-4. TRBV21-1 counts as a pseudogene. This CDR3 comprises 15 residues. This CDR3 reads CASSKATQGDEKLFF. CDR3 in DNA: TGTGCCAGCAGCAAAGCAACCCAAGGAGATGAAAAACTGTTTTTT.

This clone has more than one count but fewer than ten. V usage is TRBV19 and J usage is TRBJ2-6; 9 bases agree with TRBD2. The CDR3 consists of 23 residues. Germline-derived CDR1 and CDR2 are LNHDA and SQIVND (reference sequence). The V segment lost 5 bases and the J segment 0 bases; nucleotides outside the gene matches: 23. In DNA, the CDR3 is TGTGCCAGTAGTCCTACGTTGGGGGGCTGGTTTAGCGGGGGCCTCTCTGGGGCCAACGTCCTGACTTTC. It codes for CASSPTLGGWFSGGLSGANVLTF.

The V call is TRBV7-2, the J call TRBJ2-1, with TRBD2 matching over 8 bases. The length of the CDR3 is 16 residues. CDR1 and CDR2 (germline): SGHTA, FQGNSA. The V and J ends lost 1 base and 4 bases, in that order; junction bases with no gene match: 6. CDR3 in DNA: TGTGCCAGCAGCTTAGATCGCGGGGGGCCGTACAATGAGCAGTTCTTC. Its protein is CASSLDRGGPYNEQFF.

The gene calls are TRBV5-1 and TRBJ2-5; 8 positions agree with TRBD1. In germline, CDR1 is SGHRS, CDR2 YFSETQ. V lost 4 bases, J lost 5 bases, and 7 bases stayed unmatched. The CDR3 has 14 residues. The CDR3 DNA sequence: TGCGCCAGCAGCCCAGGGGGCGCAGGGGAGACCCAGTACTTC. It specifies CASSPGGAGETQYF.

The CDR3 reads CASRETGTQETQYF. CDR3 in DNA: TGTGCCAGTAGGGAGACAGGGACCCAAGAGACCCAGTACTTC. The chain couples TRBV19 to TRBJ2-5, with 7 bases identical to TRBD1. V lost 6 bases and J lost 1; bases outside the gene matches: 5. Germline V gene data show CDR1 as LNHDA and CDR2 as SQIVND (reference sequence). This CDR3 spans 14 amino acids.